This T cell receptor beta chain originates from a study of technical replicates of blood from a handful of donors (TCRdb year 2017). Trimming accounts for 4 bases at V and 1 base at J, while the number of junction bases matched to no gene is 6. CDR1 and CDR2 are drawn from the germline V gene: SGHDN, FVKESK. Spanning cysteine to phenylalanine, the CDR3 consists of 16 amino acids. Solely the CDR3 DNA is kept, with 48 bases framed from the first base. The library was generated by the immunoSEQ multiplex PCR assay. The clones in this table, taken by TCRdb from immuneACCESS, are in-frame only. Not every clone is retained; where verified, under half of the shortfall comes from an unresolved V gene, and the cause of the rest is unknown. The sample table lists more than 75,000 clones, approximately 90% of them with a count of one. About 0.24% of the sample lies in the top ten. On this clone itself: Its antigen is still unknown. No quality values exist for individual bases; no much larger clone is one base distant.

The TCR was taken from a human donor in good health. The rearranged segments are TRBV14 and TRBJ1-2; 10 of the junction bases match TRBD1. The sample taken for sequencing was T cells isolated from PBMCs. The DNA sequence is given as TGTGCCAGCAGCCGATTTGACAGGGGGCATAACTATGGCTACACCTTC. It specifies CASSRFDRGHNYGYTF.